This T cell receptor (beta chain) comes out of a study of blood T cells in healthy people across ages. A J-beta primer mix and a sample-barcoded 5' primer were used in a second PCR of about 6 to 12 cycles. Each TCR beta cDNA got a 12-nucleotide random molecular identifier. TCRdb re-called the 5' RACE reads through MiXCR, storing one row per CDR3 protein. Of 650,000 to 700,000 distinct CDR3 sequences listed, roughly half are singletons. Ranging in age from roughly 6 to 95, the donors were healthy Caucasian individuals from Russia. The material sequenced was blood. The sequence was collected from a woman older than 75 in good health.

In nucleotides, the CDR3 is TGCAGCGTTAACACACAGGGTTTCTATGGCTACACCTTC. Amino acids: CSVNTQGFYGYTF. The V and J genes are TRBV29-1 and TRBJ1-2; D possibly corresponds to TRBD1 (6 bases). The V gene lost 5 bases and the J gene lost 4 bases, with 14 bases spanning the gap. Germline V gene sequence: CDR1 SQVTM, CDR2 ANQGSEA. The CDR3 is made up of 13 amino acids. Variable domain in full (rest from reference TRBV29-1 and TRBJ1-2): SAVISQKPSRDICQRGTSLTIQCQVDSQVTMMFWYRQQPGQSLTLIATANQGSEATYESGFVIDKFPISRPNLTFSTLTVSNMSPEDSSIYLCSVNTQGFYGYTFGSGTRLTVV.